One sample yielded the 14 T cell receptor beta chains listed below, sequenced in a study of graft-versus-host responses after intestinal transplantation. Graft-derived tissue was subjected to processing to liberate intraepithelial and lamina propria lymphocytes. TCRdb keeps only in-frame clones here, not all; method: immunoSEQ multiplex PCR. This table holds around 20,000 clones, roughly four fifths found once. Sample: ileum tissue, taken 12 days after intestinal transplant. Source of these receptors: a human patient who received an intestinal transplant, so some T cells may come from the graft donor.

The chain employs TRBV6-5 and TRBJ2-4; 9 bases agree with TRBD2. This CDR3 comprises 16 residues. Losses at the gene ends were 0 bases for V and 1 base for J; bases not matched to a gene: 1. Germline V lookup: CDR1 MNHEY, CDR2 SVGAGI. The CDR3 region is CASSYSSGRAKNIQYF. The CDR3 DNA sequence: TGTGCCAGCAGTTACTCCAGCGGGAGGGCCAAAAACATTCAGTACTTC.

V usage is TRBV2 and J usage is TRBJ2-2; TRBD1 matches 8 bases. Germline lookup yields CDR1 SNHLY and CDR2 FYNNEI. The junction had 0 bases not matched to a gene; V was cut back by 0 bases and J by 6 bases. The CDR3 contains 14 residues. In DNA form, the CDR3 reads TGTGCCAGCAGTGAAGCGGACAGGGCCGGGGAGCTGTTTTTT. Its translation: CASSEADRAGELFF.

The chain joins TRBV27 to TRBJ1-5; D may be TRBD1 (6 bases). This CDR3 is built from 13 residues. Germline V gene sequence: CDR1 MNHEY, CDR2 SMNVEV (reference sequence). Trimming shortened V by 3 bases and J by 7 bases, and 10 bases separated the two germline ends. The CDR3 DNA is TGTGCCAGCAGTTTCATACAGGGACAGCCCCAGCATTTT. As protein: CASSFIQGQPQHF.

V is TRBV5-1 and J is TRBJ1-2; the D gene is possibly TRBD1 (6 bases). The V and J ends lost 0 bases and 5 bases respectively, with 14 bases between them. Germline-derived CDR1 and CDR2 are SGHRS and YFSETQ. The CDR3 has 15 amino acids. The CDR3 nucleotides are TGCGCCAGCAGCTTGGCCAATACAGGGATATATGGCTACACCTTC. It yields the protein CASSLANTGIYGYTF.

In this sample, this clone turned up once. The CDR3 nucleotides read TGTGCCAGCAGCCCCCCAGGGGCCCTCTATGGCTACACCTTC. Translation: CASSPPGALYGYTF. The V and J genes are TRBV7-9 and TRBJ1-2; a possible D gene is TRBD1 (6 bases). CDR3 length: 14 residues. Germline assignment: CDR1 SEHNR and CDR2 FQNEAQ (reference sequence). Trimming pared 5 bases from V and 4 bases from J, leaving 14 bases between.

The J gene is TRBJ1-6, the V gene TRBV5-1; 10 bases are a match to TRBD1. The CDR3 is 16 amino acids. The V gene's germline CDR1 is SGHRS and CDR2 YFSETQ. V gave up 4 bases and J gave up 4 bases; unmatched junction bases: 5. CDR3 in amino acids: CASSQGQGTYNSPLHF. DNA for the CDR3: TGCGCCAGCAGCCAGGGACAGGGGACTTATAATTCACCCCTCCACTTT.

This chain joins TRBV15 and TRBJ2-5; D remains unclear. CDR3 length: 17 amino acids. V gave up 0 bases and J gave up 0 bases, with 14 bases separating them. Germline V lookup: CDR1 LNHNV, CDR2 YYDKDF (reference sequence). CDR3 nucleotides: TGTGCCACCAGCAGAGAGGATTTCTACACTAACCAAGAGACCCAGTACTTC. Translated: CATSREDFYTNQETQYF.

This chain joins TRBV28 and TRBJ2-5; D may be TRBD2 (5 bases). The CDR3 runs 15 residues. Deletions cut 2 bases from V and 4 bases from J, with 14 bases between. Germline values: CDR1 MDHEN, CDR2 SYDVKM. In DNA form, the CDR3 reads TGTGCCAGCAGTTTAGGCGCAGCAGGAGGAGAGACCCAGTACTTC. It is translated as CASSLGAAGGETQYF. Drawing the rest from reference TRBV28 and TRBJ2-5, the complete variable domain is DVKVTQSSRYLVKRTGEKVFLECVQDMDHENMFWYRQDPGLGLRLIYFSYDVKMKEKGDIPEGYSVSREKKERFSLILESASTNQTSMYLCASSLGAAGGETQYFGPGTRLLVL.

The CDR3, as DNA: TGTGCCTGGAGCCGGGGCAATAGCGGGTATTACGAGCAGTACTTC. This gives the protein CAWSRGNSGYYEQYF. The V and J genes are TRBV30 and TRBJ2-7; 7 bases are shared with TRBD2. Per the germline V gene, CDR1 is GTSNPN and CDR2 is SVGIG (reference sequence). V lost 3 bases to trimming and J lost 4 bases; unmatched junction nucleotides: 12. This CDR3 contains 15 residues.

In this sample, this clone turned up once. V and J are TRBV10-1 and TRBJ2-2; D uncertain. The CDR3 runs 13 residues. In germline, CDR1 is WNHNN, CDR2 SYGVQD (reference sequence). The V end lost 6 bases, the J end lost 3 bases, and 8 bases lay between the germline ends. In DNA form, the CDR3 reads TGCGCCAGCAGCCCCCCCTACACCGGGGAGCTGTTTTTT. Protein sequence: CASSPPYTGELFF.

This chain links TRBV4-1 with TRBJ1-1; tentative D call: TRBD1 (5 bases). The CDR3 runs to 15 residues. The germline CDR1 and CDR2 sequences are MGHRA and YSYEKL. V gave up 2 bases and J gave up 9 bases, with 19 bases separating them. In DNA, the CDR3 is TGCGCCAGCAGCCAATACGCGCCCCCGGGGGGAAAAGCTTTCTTT. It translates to CASSQYAPPGGKAFF.

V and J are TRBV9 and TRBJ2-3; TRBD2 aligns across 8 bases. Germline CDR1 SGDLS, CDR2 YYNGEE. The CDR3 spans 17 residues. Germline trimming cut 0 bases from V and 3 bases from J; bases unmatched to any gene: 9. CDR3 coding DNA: TGTGCCAGCAGCGTAGCTAGCGGGCCCAATTGGACAGATACGCAGTATTTT. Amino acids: CASSVASGPNWTDTQYF.

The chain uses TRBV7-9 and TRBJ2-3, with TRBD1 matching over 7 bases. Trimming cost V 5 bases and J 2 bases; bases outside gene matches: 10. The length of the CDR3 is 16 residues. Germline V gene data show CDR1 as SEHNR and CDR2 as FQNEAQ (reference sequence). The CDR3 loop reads CASSPWTGQATDTQYF. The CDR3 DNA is TGTGCCAGCAGCCCGTGGACAGGCCAGGCCACAGATACGCAGTATTTT.

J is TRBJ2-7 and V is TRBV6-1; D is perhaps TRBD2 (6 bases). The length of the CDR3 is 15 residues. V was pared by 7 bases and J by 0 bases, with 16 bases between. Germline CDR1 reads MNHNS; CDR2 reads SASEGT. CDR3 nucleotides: TGTGCCAGCATGCAACCTGTCGGGAGCTCCTACGAGCAGTACTTC. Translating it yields CASMQPVGSSYEQYF.